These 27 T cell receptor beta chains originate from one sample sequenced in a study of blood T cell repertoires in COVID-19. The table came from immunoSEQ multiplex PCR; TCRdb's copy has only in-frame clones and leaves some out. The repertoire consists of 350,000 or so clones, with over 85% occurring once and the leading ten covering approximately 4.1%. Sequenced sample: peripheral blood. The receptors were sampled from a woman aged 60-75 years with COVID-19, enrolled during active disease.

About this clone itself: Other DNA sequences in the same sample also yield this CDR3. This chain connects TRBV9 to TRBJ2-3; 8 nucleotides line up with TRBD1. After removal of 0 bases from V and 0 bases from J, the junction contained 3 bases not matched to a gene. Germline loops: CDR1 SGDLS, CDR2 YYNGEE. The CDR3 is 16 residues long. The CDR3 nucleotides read TGTGCCAGCAGCGTAGTGGGACAGGCTAGCACAGATACGCAGTATTTT. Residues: CASSVVGQASTDTQYF.

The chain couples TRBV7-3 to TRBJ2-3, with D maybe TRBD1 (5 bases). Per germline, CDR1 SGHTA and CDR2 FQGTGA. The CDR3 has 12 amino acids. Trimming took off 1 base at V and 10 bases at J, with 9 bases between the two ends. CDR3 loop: CASSLMQGSQYF. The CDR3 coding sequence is TGTGCCAGCAGCTTAATGCAGGGCTCGCAGTATTTT.

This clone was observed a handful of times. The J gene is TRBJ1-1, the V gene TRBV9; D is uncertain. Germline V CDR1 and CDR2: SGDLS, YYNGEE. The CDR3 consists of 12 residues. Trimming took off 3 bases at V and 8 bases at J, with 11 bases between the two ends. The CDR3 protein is CASSAPGAEAFF. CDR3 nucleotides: TGTGCCAGCAGCGCGCCTGGAGCGGAAGCTTTCTTT.

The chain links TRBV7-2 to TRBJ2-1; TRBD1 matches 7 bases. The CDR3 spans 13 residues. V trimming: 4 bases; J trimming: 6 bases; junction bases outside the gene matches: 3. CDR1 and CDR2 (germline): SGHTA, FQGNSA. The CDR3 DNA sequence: TGTGCCAGCAGCTCGTCAGGGGGCAATGAGCAGTTCTTC. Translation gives CASSSSGGNEQFF.

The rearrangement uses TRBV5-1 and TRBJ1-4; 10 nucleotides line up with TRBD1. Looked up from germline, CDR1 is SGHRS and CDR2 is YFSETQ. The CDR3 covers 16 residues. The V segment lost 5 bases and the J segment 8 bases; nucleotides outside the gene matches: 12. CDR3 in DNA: TGCGCCAGCAGAAGCAACGGTGGGACAGGGGACGAAAAACTGTTTTTT. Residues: CASRSNGGTGDEKLFF.

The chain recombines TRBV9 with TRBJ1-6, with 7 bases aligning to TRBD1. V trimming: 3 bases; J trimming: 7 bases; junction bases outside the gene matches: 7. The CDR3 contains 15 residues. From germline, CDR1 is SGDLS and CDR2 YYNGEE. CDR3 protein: CASSEAGGVNSPLHF. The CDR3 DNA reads TGTGCCAGCAGCGAGGCAGGGGGAGTGAATTCACCCCTCCACTTT.

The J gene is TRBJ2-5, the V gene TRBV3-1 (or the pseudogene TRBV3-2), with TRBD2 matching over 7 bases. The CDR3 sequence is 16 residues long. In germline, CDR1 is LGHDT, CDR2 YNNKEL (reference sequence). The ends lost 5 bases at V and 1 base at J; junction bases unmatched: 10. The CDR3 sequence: CASSFPPGGGQETQYF. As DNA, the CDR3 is TGTGCCAGCAGCTTTCCACCCGGCGGGGGCCAAGAGACCCAGTACTTC.

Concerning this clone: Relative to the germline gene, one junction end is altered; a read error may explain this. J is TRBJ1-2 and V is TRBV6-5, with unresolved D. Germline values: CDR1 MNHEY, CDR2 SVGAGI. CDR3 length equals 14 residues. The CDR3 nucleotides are TGTGCCAGCAGTTACGGGAGGGTATCCTATGGTTACACCTTC. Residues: CASSYGRVSYGYTF.

This CDR3 is CASSLNGQLSSGANVLTF. CDR3 nucleotides: TGCGCCAGCAGCTTGAATGGACAGTTGAGCTCTGGGGCCAACGTCCTGACTTTC. The V gene is TRBV5-1, the J gene TRBJ2-6; D might be TRBD1 (6 bases). The V end lost 1 base, the J end lost 0 bases, and 14 bases lay between the germline ends. CDR3 length equals 18 residues. CDR1 SGHRS and CDR2 YFSETQ come from the germline V gene. The full variable domain, with the rest looked up from reference TRBV5-1 and TRBJ2-6, is KAGVTQTPRYLIKTRGQQVTLSCSPISGHRSVSWYQQTPGQGLQFLFEYFSETQRNKGNFPGRFSGRQFSNSRSEMNVSTLELGDSALYLCASSLNGQLSSGANVLTFGAGSRLTVL.

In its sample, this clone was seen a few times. CDR3 DNA: TGTGCCAGCAGGACCACTGGACACTTCACCGGGGAGCTGTTTTTT. Translated: CASRTTGHFTGELFF. This chain links TRBV27 with TRBJ2-2, with TRBD1 as a possible D gene (5 bases). The germline gives CDR1 MNHEY, CDR2 SMNVEV (reference sequence). Trimming cost V 6 bases and J 4 bases, with 15 bases left between them. The CDR3 runs to 15 residues.

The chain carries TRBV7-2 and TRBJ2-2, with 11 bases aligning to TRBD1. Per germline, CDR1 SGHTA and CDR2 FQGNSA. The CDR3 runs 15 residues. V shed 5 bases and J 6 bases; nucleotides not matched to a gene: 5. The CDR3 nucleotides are TGTGCCAGCAGCATTTTGGGACAGGGGGCCGGGGAGCTGTTTTTT. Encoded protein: CASSILGQGAGELFF.

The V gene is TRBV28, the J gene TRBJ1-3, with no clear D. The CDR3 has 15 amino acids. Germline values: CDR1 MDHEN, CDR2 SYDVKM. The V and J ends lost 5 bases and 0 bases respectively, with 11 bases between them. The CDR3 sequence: CASSDDRHSGNTIYF. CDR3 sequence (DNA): TGTGCCAGCAGTGACGATCGACACTCTGGAAACACCATATATTTT.

The CDR3 bases are TGTGCCACCAGCAGAGATGCGGATCTTCACACTGAAGCTTTCTTT. Translation gives CATSRDADLHTEAFF. This chain uses TRBV15 with TRBJ1-1; D ambiguous. Trimming cost V 0 bases and J 3 bases, with 11 bases left between them. The CDR3 runs 15 residues. Germline CDR1 and CDR2: LNHNV and YYDKDF (reference sequence). The full variable domain, completed using reference TRBV15 and TRBJ1-1, is DAMVIQNPRYQVTQFGKPVTLSCSQTLNHNVMYWYQQKSSQAPKLLFHYYDKDFNNEADTPDNFQSRRPNTSFCFLDIRSPGLGDTAMYLCATSRDADLHTEAFFGQGTRLTVV.

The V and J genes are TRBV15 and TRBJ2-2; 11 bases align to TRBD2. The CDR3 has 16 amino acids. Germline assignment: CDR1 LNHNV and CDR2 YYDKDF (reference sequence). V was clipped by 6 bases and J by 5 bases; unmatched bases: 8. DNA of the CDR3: TGTGCCACCAGTGTTAGCGGGGGGGCACGGACCGGGGAGCTGTTTTTT. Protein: CATSVSGGARTGELFF.

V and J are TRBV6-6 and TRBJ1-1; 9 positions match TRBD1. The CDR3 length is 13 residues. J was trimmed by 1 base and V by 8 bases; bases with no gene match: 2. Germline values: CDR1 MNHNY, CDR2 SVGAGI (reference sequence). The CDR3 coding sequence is TGTGCCAGCGGGACAGGGTCGAACACTGAAGCTTTCTTT. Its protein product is CASGTGSNTEAFF.

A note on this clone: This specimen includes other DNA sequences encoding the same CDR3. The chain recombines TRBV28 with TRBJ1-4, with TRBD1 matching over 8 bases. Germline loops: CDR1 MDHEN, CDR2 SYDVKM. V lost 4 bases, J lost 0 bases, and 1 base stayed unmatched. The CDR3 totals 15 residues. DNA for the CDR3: TGTGCCAGCAGTTCGGACAGGGCAACTAATGAAAAACTGTTTTTT. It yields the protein CASSSDRATNEKLFF.

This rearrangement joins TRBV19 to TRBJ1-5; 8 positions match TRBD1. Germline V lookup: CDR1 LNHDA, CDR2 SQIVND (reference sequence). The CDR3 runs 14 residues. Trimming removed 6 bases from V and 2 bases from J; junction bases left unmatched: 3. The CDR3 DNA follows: TGTGCCAGTAGCCGGGGACAGGGCAATCAGCCCCAGCATTTT. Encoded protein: CASSRGQGNQPQHF.

In DNA form, the CDR3 reads TGTGCCAGCAGCTTAACGGGCAGGGCCCCTGGAAACACCATATATTTT. Residues: CASSLTGRAPGNTIYF. This chain joins TRBV7-3 and TRBJ1-3; maybe TRBD1 (5 bases). Per germline, CDR1 SGHTA and CDR2 FQGTGA. The CDR3 runs to 16 residues. V lost 0 bases and J 2 bases, leaving 11 bases between the germline ends.

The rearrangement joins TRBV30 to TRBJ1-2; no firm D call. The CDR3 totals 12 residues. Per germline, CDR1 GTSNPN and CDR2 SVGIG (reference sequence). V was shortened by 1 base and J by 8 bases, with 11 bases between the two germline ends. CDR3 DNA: TGTGCCTGGAGTGGGGCCGTTGAGGGCTACACCTTC. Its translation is CAWSGAVEGYTF.

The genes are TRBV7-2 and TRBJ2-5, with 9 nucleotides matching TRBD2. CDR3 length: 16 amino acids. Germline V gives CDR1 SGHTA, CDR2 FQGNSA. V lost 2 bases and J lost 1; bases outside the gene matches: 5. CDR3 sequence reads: CASSLSLAGPQETQYF. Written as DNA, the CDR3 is TGTGCCAGCAGCTTAAGTCTAGCGGGACCCCAAGAGACCCAGTACTTC.

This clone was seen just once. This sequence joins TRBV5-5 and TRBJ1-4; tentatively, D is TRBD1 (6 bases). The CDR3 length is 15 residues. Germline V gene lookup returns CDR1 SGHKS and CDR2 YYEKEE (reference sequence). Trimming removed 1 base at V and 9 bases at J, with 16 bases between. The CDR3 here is CASSLIRTETKKLFF. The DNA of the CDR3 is TGTGCCAGCAGCTTGATCAGGACAGAGACAAAAAAACTGTTTTTT. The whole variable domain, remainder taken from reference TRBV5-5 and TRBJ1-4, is DAGVTQSPTHLIKTRGQQVTLRCSPISGHKSVSWYQQVLGQGPQFIFQYYEKEERGRGNFPDRFSARQFPNYSSELNVNALLLGDSALYLCASSLIRTETKKLFFGSGTQLSVL.

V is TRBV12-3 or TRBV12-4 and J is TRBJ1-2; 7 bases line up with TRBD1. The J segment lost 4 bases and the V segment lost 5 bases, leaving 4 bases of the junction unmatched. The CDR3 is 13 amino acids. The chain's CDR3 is CASSDRASYGYTF. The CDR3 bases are TGTGCCAGCAGTGACAGGGCTAGCTATGGCTACACCTTC.

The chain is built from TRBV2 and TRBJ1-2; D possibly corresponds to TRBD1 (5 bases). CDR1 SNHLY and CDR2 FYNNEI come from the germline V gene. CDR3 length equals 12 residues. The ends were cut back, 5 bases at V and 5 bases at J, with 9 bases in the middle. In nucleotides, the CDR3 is TGTGCCAGCAGTTGGCAGGGTTATGGCTACACCTTC. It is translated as CASSWQGYGYTF.

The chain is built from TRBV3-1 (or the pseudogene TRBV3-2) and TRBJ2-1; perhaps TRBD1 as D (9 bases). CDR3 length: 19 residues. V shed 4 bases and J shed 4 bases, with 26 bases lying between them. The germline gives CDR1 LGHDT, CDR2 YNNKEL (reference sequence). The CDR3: CASSPLGTGNLAGYNEQFF. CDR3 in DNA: TGTGCCAGCAGCCCCTTAGGGACAGGGAACCTAGCGGGTTACAATGAGCAGTTCTTC.

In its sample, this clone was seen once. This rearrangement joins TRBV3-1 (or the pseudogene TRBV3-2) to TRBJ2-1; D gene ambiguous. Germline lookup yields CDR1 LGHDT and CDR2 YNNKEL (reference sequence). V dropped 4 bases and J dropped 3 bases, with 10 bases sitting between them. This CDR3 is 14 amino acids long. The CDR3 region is CASSPPYDYNEQFF. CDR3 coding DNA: TGTGCCAGCAGCCCACCCTACGACTACAATGAGCAGTTCTTC.

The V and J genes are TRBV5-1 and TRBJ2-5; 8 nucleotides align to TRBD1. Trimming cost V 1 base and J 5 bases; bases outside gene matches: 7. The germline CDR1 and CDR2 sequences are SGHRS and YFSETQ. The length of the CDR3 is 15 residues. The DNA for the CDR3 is TGCGCCAGCAGCTTGCCGACAGGGGCAATGGAGACCCAGTACTTC. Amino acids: CASSLPTGAMETQYF.

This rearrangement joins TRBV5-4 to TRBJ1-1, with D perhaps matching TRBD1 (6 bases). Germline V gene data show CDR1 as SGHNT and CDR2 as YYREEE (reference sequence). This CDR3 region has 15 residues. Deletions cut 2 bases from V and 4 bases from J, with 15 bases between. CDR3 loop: CASSLQGTTRTEAFF. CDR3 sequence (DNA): TGTGCCAGCAGCTTACAGGGAACGACTCGCACTGAAGCTTTCTTT.